This TCR beta chain was obtained from a study of T cell repertoires in cytomegalovirus infection (dated by TCRdb to the late 2010s). Study-wide context: Donor HLA type was relevant to the analysis, as public TCR beta signatures indicated carriage of CMV infection together with the matching HLA type.

The sample holds a few counts of this clonotype. This receptor's antigen is unknown. Base-call qualities are not available, and no considerably larger clone is one nucleotide away. On the study overall, not on this receptor specifically: Cumulative frequency of public TCR beta family members discriminated carriers of CMV infection plus the relevant HLA type in this cohort and an independent approximately 360-donor cohort. The ex vivo response was dominated by HLA-C-restricted CMV-specific TCR beta clonotypes, which also provided the single most frequent clonotype in two of eight donors.

V gives up 1 base and J gives up 3 bases, and the segment between their germline ends measures 13 bases. The germline V gene gives CDR1 as SGHVS and CDR2 as FNYEAQ. The CDR3 has 16 amino acids, counting the end cysteine and phenylalanine. Kept here is only the CDR3 DNA, which spans 48 bases and is read in frame from base 1. The instrument given in TCRdb is Illumina HiSeq 1500. TCRdb handled the public reads itself, with Q25 trimming in fastp and clone calling in MiXCR, and kept productive beta chains. CDR3 protein sequences are deduplicated, and each keeps its most common genes and DNA. Within this sample are over 250,000 distinct CDR3 sequences, with about 25% of them counted one time only. Together, the top ten hold roughly 14% of the sample.

The chain employs TRBV7-6 and TRBJ2-1; tentative D gene TRBD2, with 5 bases matching. This sequence was found in a human donor in good health (CMV status not recorded). Some clones in this sample may be carry-over from other donors' samples. Input material: PBMCs. DNA sequence: TGTGCCAGCAGCTTAGACGCAGGAGGTTTCTACAATGAGCAGTTCTTC. This is translated as CASSLDAGGFYNEQFF. The entire variable domain, with the stretches around the CDR3 drawn from the reference TRBV7-6 and TRBJ2-1 proteins, is GAGVSQSPRYKVTKRGQDVALRCDPISGHVSLYWYRQALGQGPEFLTYFNYEAQQDKSGLPNDRFSAERPEGSISTLTIQRTEQRDSAMYRCASSLDAGGFYNEQFFGPGTRLTVL.